Listed below are T cell receptor beta chains from one sample, sequenced in a study of blood T cell repertoires in COVID-19. The protocol was immunoSEQ multiplex PCR, while the TCRdb copy is restricted to in-frame clones and leaves out a portion. The repertoire holds about 22,000 clones, with about 92% as singletons. Sequencing was performed on peripheral blood. These receptors were collected from a man aged 65-85 years with acute or convalescent COVID-19. The CDR3 runs from the conserved cysteine through the conserved F or W. D genes are given only for firm matches. Expanded clones get a size class; other rows say once, few or many, or leave the size out.

V gene	clone size	D gene	J gene	CDR3 protein	CDR3 DNA
TRBV5-1	.	.	TRBJ2-3	CASSRDGQSDTQYF	TGCGCCAGCAGCAGGGACGGACAGTCAGATACGCAGTATTTT
TRBV18	.	TRBD1	TRBJ2-7	CASSPRGGGEQYF	TGTGCCAGCTCACCAAGAGGGGGCGGCGAGCAGTACTTC
TRBV28	.	.	TRBJ2-7	CASSLTADRFYSYEQYF	TGTGCCAGCAGTTTAACGGCGGACAGATTTTACTCCTACGAGCAGTACTTC
TRBV5-1	.	.	TRBJ2-7	CASSLASSYEQYF	TGCGCCAGCAGCTTGGCTAGCTCCTACGAGCAGTACTTC
TRBV7-2	.	.	TRBJ1-2	CASSSTLARPYGYTF	TGTGCCAGCAGCTCGACTCTGGCCCGACCCTATGGCTACACCTTC
TRBV6-6	.	TRBD1	TRBJ1-4	CASRGQGNEKLFF	TGTGCCAGCAGGGGACAGGGAAATGAAAAACTGTTTTTT
TRBV18	.	TRBD2	TRBJ2-1	CASSPPLAGVQPGEQFF	TGTGCCAGCTCACCACCCCTAGCGGGGGTCCAGCCCGGAGAGCAGTTCTTC
TRBV5-5	.	TRBD1	TRBJ1-6	CASSHGTGNSPLHF	TGTGCCAGCAGCCACGGGACAGGGAACTCACCCCTCCACTTT
TRBV6-2/TRBV6-3	.	.	TRBJ2-1	CASSSMIPGEQFF	TGTGCCAGCAGCTCAATGATCCCGGGGGAGCAGTTCTTC
TRBV7-3	once	TRBD2	TRBJ2-1	CASSLTATSGGFPSYNEQFF	TGTGCCAGCAGCTTAACGGCGACTAGCGGGGGGTTTCCCTCGTACAATGAGCAGTTCTTC
TRBV5-8	.	.	TRBJ2-7	CASRISSYEQYF	TGTGCCAGCAGGATTAGCTCCTACGAGCAGTACTTC
TRBV11-3	.	.	TRBJ1-4	CASSLGGRTFLEKLFF	TGTGCCAGCAGCTTGGGAGGAAGGACCTTCCTGGAAAAACTGTTTTTT
TRBV5-4	.	TRBD1	TRBJ2-3	CASSLNPGGTDTQYF	TGTGCCAGCAGCTTGAACCCAGGGGGAACAGATACGCAGTATTTT
TRBV24-1	.	TRBD2	TRBJ2-3	CATMGTGGSYADTQYF	TGTGCCACCATGGGGACGGGAGGGAGTTATGCAGATACGCAGTATTTT
TRBV5-1	.	.	TRBJ2-1	CASSPPAGRDEQFF	TGCGCCAGCAGCCCCCCCGCGGGACGGGATGAGCAGTTCTTC
TRBV25-1	.	TRBD2	TRBJ2-1	CASPNPLKRGGGDEQFF	TGTGCCAGCCCAAACCCCCTAAAGCGGGGGGGAGGGGATGAGCAGTTCTTC
TRBV3-1/TRBV3-2	.	.	TRBJ1-1	CASSPPHHRNTEAFF	TGTGCCAGCAGCCCCCCTCACCACAGGAACACTGAAGCTTTCTTT
TRBV5-1	.	TRBD1	TRBJ2-7	CASSSGQRSYEQYF	TGCGCCAGCAGTTCGGGACAGCGCTCCTACGAGCAGTACTTC
TRBV29-1	.	.	TRBJ2-3	CSVDGGGTDTQYF	TGCAGCGTTGACGGTGGGGGGACAGATACGCAGTATTTT
TRBV7-2	.	TRBD2	TRBJ2-3	CASSPGLAGGTDTQYF	TGTGCCAGCAGCCCGGGACTAGCGGGGGGCACAGATACGCAGTATTTT
TRBV5-1	.	.	TRBJ2-6	CASGGAAPGANVLTF	TGCGCCAGCGGAGGGGCAGCGCCTGGGGCCAACGTCCTGACTTTC
TRBV24-1	.	TRBD2	TRBJ2-7	CATSDSSGGYEQYF	TGTGCCACCAGTGATTCTAGCGGGGGCTACGAGCAGTACTTC
TRBV7-2	.	TRBD1	TRBJ1-2	CASRDRERSGYTF	TGTGCCAGCCGGGACAGGGAGCGAAGTGGCTACACCTTC
TRBV5-1	.	TRBD2	TRBJ2-1	CASSLASSGGLYNEQFF	TGCGCCAGCAGCTTGGCCTCTAGCGGGGGTTTATACAATGAGCAGTTCTTC
TRBV28	.	TRBD2	TRBJ2-1	CASSLWNSGMNEQFF	TGTGCCAGCAGTTTATGGAATAGCGGGATGAATGAGCAGTTCTTC
TRBV7-9	few	.	TRBJ2-7	CASSQYYEQYF	TGTGCCAGCAGCCAGTACTACGAGCAGTACTTC
TRBV5-5	.	TRBD1	TRBJ2-1	CASSLETGAYNEQFF	TGTGCCAGCAGCTTGGAGACAGGGGCGTACAATGAGCAGTTCTTC
TRBV1	.	.	TRBJ1-5	CTSSQVPGNQPQHF	TGCACCAGCAGCCAAGTGCCAGGGAATCAGCCCCAGCATTTT
TRBV6-5	.	.	TRBJ1-5	CASSPFVDQPQHF	TGTGCCAGCAGCCCCTTCGTCGATCAGCCCCAGCATTTT
TRBV14	.	.	TRBJ1-4	CASSQDLVGKLFF	TGTGCCAGCAGCCAAGATCTGGTCGGGAAGCTGTTTTTT
TRBV19	.	.	TRBJ1-6	CASNSEVYNSPLHF	TGTGCCAGTAACTCTGAGGTCTATAATTCACCCCTCCACTTT
TRBV5-5	.	TRBD2	TRBJ2-1	CASSLVSGGPGNEQFF	TGTGCCAGCAGCTTGGTTTCGGGAGGGCCGGGTAATGAGCAGTTCTTC
TRBV29-1	.	.	TRBJ2-1	CVYRDTLDNEQFF	TGCGTGTATCGGGACACATTGGACAATGAGCAGTTCTTC
TRBV11-3	.	TRBD1	TRBJ2-7	CASSRGGTGQAYEQYF	TGTGCCAGCAGCCGAGGCGGGACAGGGCAGGCCTACGAGCAGTACTTC
TRBV28	.	.	TRBJ1-1	CASSLVPGLGTEAFF	TGTGCCAGCAGTTTAGTCCCAGGGTTGGGCACTGAAGCTTTCTTT
TRBV10-3	.	TRBD2	TRBJ2-1	CAISGVAGGPKEQFF	TGTGCCATCAGTGGAGTAGCGGGAGGACCTAAAGAGCAGTTCTTC
TRBV7-2	.	.	TRBJ2-7	CASSLGGRAYEQYF	TGTGCCAGCAGCTTGGGGGGGCGGGCCTACGAGCAGTACTTC
TRBV7-2	.	.	TRBJ2-7	CASSLEWGRPYEQYF	TGTGCCAGCAGCTTAGAGTGGGGGCGCCCCTACGAGCAGTACTTC
TRBV6-4	once	TRBD2	TRBJ2-7	CASSPGTSDYEQYF	TGTGCCAGCAGCCCCGGGACTAGCGACTACGAGCAGTACTTC
TRBV5-1	.	TRBD1	TRBJ1-4	CASSLWDRAEKLFF	TGCGCCAGCAGCTTGTGGGACAGGGCTGAAAAACTGTTTTTT
TRBV19	.	.	TRBJ2-6	CASSLPGANVLTF	TGTGCCAGTAGCCTTCCTGGGGCCAACGTCCTGACTTTC
TRBV2	.	TRBD1	TRBJ1-5	CASKRTGIFQDQPQHF	TGTGCCAGCAAACGGACAGGGATTTTTCAGGATCAGCCCCAGCATTTT
TRBV5-8	.	TRBD2	TRBJ2-2	CASSSRFGGSLDTGELFF	TGTGCCAGCAGCTCCCGGTTTGGCGGGAGTCTGGACACCGGGGAGCTGTTTTTT
TRBV7-2	.	TRBD2	TRBJ2-3	CASSPSGGVVDTQYF	TGTGCCAGCAGCCCAAGCGGGGGGGTTGTGGATACGCAGTATTTT
TRBV20-1	.	.	TRBJ1-1	CSASRGATEAFF	TGCAGTGCTAGTCGGGGGGCCACTGAAGCTTTCTTT